This T cell receptor beta chain was retrieved from a study of cytomegalovirus exposure and HLA in healthy donors. About the study: Earlier work reported about 110 million unique TCR beta sequences from about 180 million T cells. Findings and caveats of the study: In vitro work confirmed that a few CMV-associated chains recognize CMV antigens.

CDR1 is SGHDN, CDR2 FVKESK, per germline. The CDR3 length is 15 residues. V was pared by 3 bases and J by 4 bases, with 8 bases of the junction left unmatched. The PCR was carried out with 60 Vbeta primers and 13 Jbeta primers. Here immunoSEQ multiplex PCR was the method, and the copy in TCRdb shows in-frame clones only, minus some. In the table there are a few hundred thousand clones, 85% to 95% of which are singletons. Points on this clone: Its cognate antigen is unknown.

This clonotype was obtained from a girl aged 2 to 9 in good health and CMV-seronegative. Specimen: PBMCs. The chain joins TRBV14 to TRBJ1-2; TRBD1 aligns across 7 bases. The CDR3 bases are TGTGCCAGCAGCCAGATCGGACAGGACCTCTATGGCTACACCTTC. The encoded protein is CASSQIGQDLYGYTF.